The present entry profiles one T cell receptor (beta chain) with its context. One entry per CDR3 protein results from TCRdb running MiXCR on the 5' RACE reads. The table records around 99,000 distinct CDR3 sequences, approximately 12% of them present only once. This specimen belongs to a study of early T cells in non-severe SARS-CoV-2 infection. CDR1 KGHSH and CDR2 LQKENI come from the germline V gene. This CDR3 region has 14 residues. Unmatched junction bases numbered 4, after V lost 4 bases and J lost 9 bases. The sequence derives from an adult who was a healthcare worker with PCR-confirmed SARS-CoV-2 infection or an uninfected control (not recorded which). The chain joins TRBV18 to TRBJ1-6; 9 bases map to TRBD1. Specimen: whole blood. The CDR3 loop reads CASSLGQGTSPLHF. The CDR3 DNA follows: TGTGCCAGCTCACTGGGACAGGGTACTTCACCCCTCCACTTT.